This entry describes one T cell receptor (beta chain). Which antigen it targets is not known. No clone much larger than this one lies a single base away; base qualities are absent. CDR1 ENHRY and CDR2 SYGVKD were looked up in the germline V gene. V gives up 2 bases and J gives up 1 base, and the segment between their germline ends measures 20 bases. The cysteine opens and the phenylalanine closes a CDR3 of 18 amino acids. The read is trimmed to its CDR3 DNA, 54 bases read in frame from base 1. The sample is drawn from a study of control samples from healthy donors and cancer patients (dated by TCRdb to between 2020 and 2021). The library was made by the immunoSEQ multiplex PCR assay. TCRdb provides this immuneACCESS table in a form limited to in-frame rearrangements. Some clones are lacking; in checked studies, under half of them reflect an unresolved V gene, and why the rest are absent is not known. A total of tens of thousands of clones appear in this sample, roughly 87% of them only once. The ten largest clones add up to 3% to 4% of the sample.

The receptor's source is a woman in her forties or fifties in good health. Material: blood. The chain links TRBV10-3 with TRBJ1-1; a weak D assignment points to TRBD1 (6 bases agree). The nucleotide sequence reads TGTGCCATCAGTGAGACGGATCCGGGCTGGGGGGCGAACACTGAAGCTTTCTTT. It codes for CAISETDPGWGANTEAFF.